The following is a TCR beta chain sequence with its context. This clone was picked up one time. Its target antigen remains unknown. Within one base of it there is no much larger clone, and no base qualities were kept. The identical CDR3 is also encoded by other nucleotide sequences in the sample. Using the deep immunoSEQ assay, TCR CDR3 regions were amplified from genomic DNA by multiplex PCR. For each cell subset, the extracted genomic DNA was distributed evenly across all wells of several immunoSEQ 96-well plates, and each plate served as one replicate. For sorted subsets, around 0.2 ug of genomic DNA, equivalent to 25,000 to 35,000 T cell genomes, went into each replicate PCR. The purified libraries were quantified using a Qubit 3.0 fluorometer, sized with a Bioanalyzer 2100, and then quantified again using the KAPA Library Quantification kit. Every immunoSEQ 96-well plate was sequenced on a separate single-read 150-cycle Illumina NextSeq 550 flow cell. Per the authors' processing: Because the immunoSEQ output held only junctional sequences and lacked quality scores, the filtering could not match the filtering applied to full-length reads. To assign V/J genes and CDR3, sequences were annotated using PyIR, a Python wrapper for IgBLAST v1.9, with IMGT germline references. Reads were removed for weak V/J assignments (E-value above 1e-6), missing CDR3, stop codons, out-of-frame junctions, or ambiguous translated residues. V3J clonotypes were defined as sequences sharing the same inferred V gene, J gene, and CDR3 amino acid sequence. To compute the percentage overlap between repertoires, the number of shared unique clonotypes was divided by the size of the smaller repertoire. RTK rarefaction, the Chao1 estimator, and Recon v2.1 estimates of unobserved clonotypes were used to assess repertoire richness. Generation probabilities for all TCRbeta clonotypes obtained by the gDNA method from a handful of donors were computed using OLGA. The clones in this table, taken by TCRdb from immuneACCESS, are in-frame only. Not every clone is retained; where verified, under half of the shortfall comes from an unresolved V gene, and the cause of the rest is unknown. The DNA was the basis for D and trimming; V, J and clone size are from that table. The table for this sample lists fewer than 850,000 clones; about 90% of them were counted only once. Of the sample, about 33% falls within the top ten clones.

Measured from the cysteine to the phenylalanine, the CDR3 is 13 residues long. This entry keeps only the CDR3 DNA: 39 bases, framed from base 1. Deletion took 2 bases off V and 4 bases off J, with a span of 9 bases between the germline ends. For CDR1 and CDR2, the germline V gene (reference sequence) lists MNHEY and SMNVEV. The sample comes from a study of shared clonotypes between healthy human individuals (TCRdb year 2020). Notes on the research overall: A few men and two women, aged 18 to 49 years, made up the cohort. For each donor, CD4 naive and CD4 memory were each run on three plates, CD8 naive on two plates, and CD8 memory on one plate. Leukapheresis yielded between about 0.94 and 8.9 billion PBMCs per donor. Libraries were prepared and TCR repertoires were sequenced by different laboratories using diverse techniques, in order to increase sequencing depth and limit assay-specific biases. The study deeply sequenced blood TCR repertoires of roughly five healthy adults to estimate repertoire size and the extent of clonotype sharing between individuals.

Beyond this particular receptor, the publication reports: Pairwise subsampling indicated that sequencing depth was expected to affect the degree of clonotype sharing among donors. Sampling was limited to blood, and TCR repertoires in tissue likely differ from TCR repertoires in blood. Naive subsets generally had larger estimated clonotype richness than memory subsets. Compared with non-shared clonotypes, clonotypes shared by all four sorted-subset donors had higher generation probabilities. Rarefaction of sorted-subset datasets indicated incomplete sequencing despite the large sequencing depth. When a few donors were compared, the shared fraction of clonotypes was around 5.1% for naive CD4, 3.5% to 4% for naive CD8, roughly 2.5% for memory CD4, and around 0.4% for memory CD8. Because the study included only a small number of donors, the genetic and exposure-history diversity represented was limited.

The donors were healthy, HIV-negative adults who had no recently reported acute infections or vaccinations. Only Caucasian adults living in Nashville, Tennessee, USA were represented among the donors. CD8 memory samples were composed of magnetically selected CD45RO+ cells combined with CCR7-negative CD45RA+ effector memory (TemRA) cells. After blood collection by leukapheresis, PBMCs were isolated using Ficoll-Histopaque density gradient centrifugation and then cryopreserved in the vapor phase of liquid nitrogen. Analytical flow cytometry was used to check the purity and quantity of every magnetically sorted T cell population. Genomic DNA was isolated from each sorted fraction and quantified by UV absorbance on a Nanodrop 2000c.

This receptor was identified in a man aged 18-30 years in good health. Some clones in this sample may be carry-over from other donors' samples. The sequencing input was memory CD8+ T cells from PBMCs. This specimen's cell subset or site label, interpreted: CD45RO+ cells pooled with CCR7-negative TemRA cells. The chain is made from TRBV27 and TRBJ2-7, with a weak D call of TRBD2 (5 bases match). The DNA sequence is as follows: TGTGCCAGCAGTTTAGGACTCAGGTACGAGCAGTACTTC. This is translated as CASSLGLRYEQYF.